The clone carrying this T cell receptor beta chain was seen just once. Its specificity is not known. Time point defined: technical triplicate 3. Unsorted libraries came from 2 million PBMCs stored at -80 °C. V dropped 5 bases and J dropped 7 bases, with 15 bases sitting between them. This CDR3 region has 14 residues. The data stem from a study of neurological immune-mediated disorders. Study-level results: Expanded clones shared no identical CDR3 amino acid sequences across subjects, which suggested private TCR-beta repertoires in all groups.

Synthesis of cDNA was accomplished via 5'RACE employing 10-nucleotide random UMIs. A single record per CDR3 protein comes from TCRdb applying MiXCR to the 5' RACE reads. Here the sample spans about 42,000 distinct CDR3 sequences, 20% to 25% being singletons. This receptor was obtained from a man aged 55-75 years with HTLV-1-associated myelopathy (HAM/TSP). Material for sequencing was PBMCs. V is TRBV12-3 or TRBV12-4 and J is TRBJ1-5, with D possibly being TRBD1 (5 bases). The CDR3 is CASSPAGGVQPQHF. The CDR3 DNA reads as TGTGCCAGCAGTCCCGCGGGGGGGGTCCAGCCCCAGCATTTT.